The TCR beta chain under discussion was sequenced for a study of CD8+ T cells in alopecia areata. Looking at the study overall: Treated individuals took tofacitinib by mouth, 5 to 10 mg twice daily. The study gave tofacitinib for 6 to 18 months, then 6 months off drug. Study observations and caveats: Expanded CD8+ clones among the top 100, and scalp clonality, were significantly decreased by tofacitinib.

The treatment was: oral pan-JAK inhibitor, 5-10 mg twice daily. Germline lookup yields CDR1 SGHTA and CDR2 FQGTGA. V was shortened by 8 bases and J by 9 bases, with 13 bases between the two germline ends. This CDR3 spans 11 amino acids. Of note for this clone: Antigen unknown.

RNA was extracted and reverse transcribed into cDNA as the sequencing template. Produced via immunoSEQ multiplex PCR; TCRdb's table is partial and in-frame only. The sample records 190,000 or so clones, roughly 64% being singletons. The chain recombines TRBV7-3 with TRBJ2-5, with D perhaps TRBD1 (7 bases). The sequence came from a human donor with alopecia areata. The sequencing used CD4+ T cells sorted from blood, collected at week 24, from a patient treated with tofacitinib. CDR3 coding DNA: TGTGCCAGCGGACAGGAGGGAGCCCAGTACTTC. Protein sequence: CASGQEGAQYF.